This is a list of T cell receptor beta chains from one sample in a study of blood T cell repertoires in COVID-19. Profiled with immunoSEQ multiplex PCR; TCRdb holds only in-frame clones, not every one. Of about 320,000 clones in the sample, about nine tenths were seen once. Sequences were obtained from PBMCs or T cells enriched from blood (not recorded which). The receptor source for this set is a man aged 55-75 years who had recovered from COVID-19. Each CDR3 is given with its conserved first and last residue. The D gene is left open where the match is weak. Only part of the rows carry a size: once, few, many, or a class if the clone is expanded.

j_call | d_call | clone_size | v_call | cdr3_aa | cdr3_nt
TRBJ1-3 | NA | NA | TRBV6-5 | CASSEPDNGNTIYF | TGTGCCAGCAGCGAGCCAGACAATGGAAACACCATATATTTT
TRBJ2-5 | TRBD2 | NA | TRBV15 | CATSTSGRLSQETQYF | TGTGCCACCAGCACTAGCGGGAGGCTATCCCAAGAGACCCAGTACTTC
TRBJ1-2 | TRBD1 | NA | TRBV28 | CASRGDSPNYGYTF | TGTGCCAGCAGGGGGGACAGTCCTAACTATGGCTACACCTTC
TRBJ2-1 | TRBD2 | few | TRBV7-3 | CASSQLAGVWNEQFF | TGTGCCAGCAGCCAACTAGCGGGAGTTTGGAATGAGCAGTTCTTC
TRBJ1-5 | NA | NA | TRBV7-2 | CASSEQGKDQPQHF | TGTGCCAGCAGTGAGCAGGGGAAAGATCAGCCCCAGCATTTT
TRBJ1-4 | TRBD1 | NA | TRBV10-1 | CASKKTGVFTNEKLFF | TGCGCCAGCAAAAAGACAGGGGTGTTTACTAATGAAAAACTGTTTTTT
TRBJ2-7 | NA | once | TRBV10-3 | CAISESSGLGQGPTYEQYF | TGTGCCATCAGTGAGTCGTCAGGGCTGGGCCAGGGGCCAACCTACGAGCAGTACTTC
TRBJ2-7 | TRBD2 | once | TRBV9 | CASSVVASGPGEQYF | TGTGCCAGCAGCGTAGTTGCTAGCGGCCCGGGCGAGCAGTACTTC
TRBJ1-6 | NA | NA | TRBV15 | CATSRGGPPPLHF | TGTGCCACCAGCAGGGGAGGGCCTCCACCCCTCCACTTT
TRBJ1-5 | NA | once | TRBV7-2 | CASSLAFNQPQHF | TGTGCCAGCAGCTTAGCCTTCAATCAGCCCCAGCATTTT
TRBJ2-2 | NA | NA | TRBV4-1 | CASSQEKAGANTGELFF | TGCGCCAGCAGCCAAGAAAAAGCGGGCGCAAACACCGGGGAGCTGTTTTTT
TRBJ2-7 | TRBD2 | NA | TRBV19 | CATRSGASGRDNEQYF | TGTGCAACCCGCTCAGGTGCTAGCGGGAGAGACAACGAGCAGTACTTC
TRBJ1-1 | NA | NA | TRBV2 | CASSQQGGSEAFF | TGTGCCAGCAGCCAACAGGGAGGGTCTGAAGCTTTCTTT
TRBJ1-2 | NA | NA | TRBV19 | CASSVRGSANTF | TGTGCCAGTAGTGTTCGGGGGTCGGCGAACACCTTC
TRBJ2-5 | TRBD2 | once | TRBV18 | CASSPRSSGTETQYF | TGTGCCAGCTCACCACGGTCTAGCGGGACGGAGACCCAGTACTTC
TRBJ2-7 | NA | few | TRBV19 | CASRTPGEAPPGVSYEQYF | TGTGCCAGTCGCACACCGGGGGAGGCCCCCCCGGGAGTTAGCTACGAGCAGTACTTC
TRBJ1-2 | TRBD1 | NA | TRBV19 | CASRQGDYGYTF | TGTGCCAGTAGACAGGGGGACTATGGCTACACCTTC
TRBJ2-7 | TRBD2 | NA | TRBV7-2 | CASGIAGVYEQYF | TGTGCCAGCGGAATAGCGGGAGTCTACGAGCAGTACTTC
TRBJ1-3 | NA | once | TRBV10-3 | CATGTAGNTIYF | TGTGCCACAGGCACGGCTGGAAACACCATATATTTT
TRBJ1-4 | TRBD1 | NA | TRBV28 | CASSYDRVTNEKLFF | TGTGCCAGCAGTTACGACAGGGTGACTAATGAAAAACTGTTTTTT
TRBJ2-7 | TRBD1 | many | TRBV24-1 | CATQDRGGDEQYF | TGTGCCACCCAGGACAGGGGAGGTGACGAGCAGTACTTC
TRBJ2-7 | TRBD2 | NA | TRBV5-1 | CASRLAEYYEQYF | TGCGCCAGCAGGCTAGCGGAGTACTACGAGCAGTACTTC
TRBJ2-3 | NA | NA | TRBV14 | CASSQPGSTDTQYF | TGTGCCAGCAGCCAACCGGGGAGCACAGATACGCAGTATTTT
TRBJ2-3 | TRBD2 | NA | TRBV6-2/TRBV6-3 | CASSTLAGGPSSTDTQYF | TGTGCCAGCAGTACGCTAGCGGGAGGACCTTCTAGCACAGATACGCAGTATTTT
TRBJ2-7 | NA | NA | TRBV11-1 | CASSLTYAEQYF | TGTGCCAGCAGCTTAACTTATGCCGAGCAGTACTTC
TRBJ2-3 | NA | NA | TRBV5-8 | CASSLGTITDTQYF | TGTGCCAGCAGCTTGGGGACTATCACAGATACGCAGTATTTT
TRBJ2-3 | TRBD1 | once | TRBV7-9 | CASSAGTGGAIDTQYF | TGTGCCAGCAGCGCGGGGACAGGGGGCGCGATAGATACGCAGTATTTT
TRBJ1-2 | TRBD1 | NA | TRBV7-9 | CASSTRDRGPGGYTF | TGTGCCAGCAGCACCCGGGACAGGGGGCCGGGTGGCTACACCTTC
TRBJ1-5 | NA | NA | TRBV14 | CASSQARVGQPQHF | TGTGCCAGCAGCCAAGCCAGGGTGGGTCAGCCCCAGCATTTT
TRBJ1-2 | TRBD1 | NA | TRBV29-1 | CSVDVGRGQGSYGYTF | TGCAGCGTTGACGTAGGGAGAGGACAGGGTAGCTATGGCTACACCTTC
TRBJ1-5 | TRBD1 | NA | TRBV6-5 | CASSRDSYQPQHF | TGTGCCAGCAGCCGGGACAGCTATCAGCCCCAGCATTTT
TRBJ1-2 | NA | NA | TRBV28 | CASSLVGSATNYGYTF | TGTGCCAGCAGTTTGGTTGGAAGCGCAACTAACTATGGCTACACCTTC
TRBJ1-2 | NA | NA | TRBV7-2 | CASSPLGGDGYTF | TGTGCCAGCAGCCCCCTGGGGGGTGATGGCTACACCTTC
TRBJ1-1 | NA | NA | TRBV5-4 | CASRPDRSNTEAFF | TGTGCCAGCAGACCTGACAGGTCCAACACTGAAGCTTTCTTT
TRBJ2-1 | NA | NA | TRBV28 | CASHSTAYNEQFF | TGTGCCAGCCATTCTACAGCATACAATGAGCAGTTCTTC
TRBJ2-1 | NA | once | TRBV24-1 | CATSDQDSYNEQFF | TGTGCCACCAGTGATCAGGACAGTTACAATGAGCAGTTCTTC
TRBJ2-5 | TRBD2 | once | TRBV28 | CASSSTGLAGVGETQYF | TGTGCCAGCAGTTCCACGGGACTAGCGGGAGTGGGGGAGACCCAGTACTTC
TRBJ1-6 | NA | NA | TRBV7-6 | CASSLIRGPGKTNSPLHF | TGTGCCAGCAGCTTAATTAGAGGTCCAGGGAAAACTAATTCACCCCTCCACTTT
TRBJ2-3 | NA | NA | TRBV18 | CASSPTTDTQYF | TGTGCCAGCTCACCAACAACAGATACGCAGTATTTT
TRBJ2-7 | TRBD1 | NA | TRBV14 | CASSPWTGERSSYEQYF | TGTGCCAGCAGCCCCTGGACAGGCGAAAGGAGCTCCTACGAGCAGTACTTC
TRBJ1-2 | NA | NA | TRBV28 | CASRRTDLYGYTF | TGTGCCAGCAGACGGACGGACTTATATGGCTACACCTTC
TRBJ1-2 | NA | NA | TRBV20-1 | CSAPRGKGYTF | TGCAGTGCGCCGAGGGGGAAAGGCTACACCTTC
TRBJ2-5 | TRBD2 | NA | TRBV30 | CAWSVGLAGGREETQYF | TGTGCCTGGAGTGTCGGACTAGCGGGAGGGCGGGAAGAGACCCAGTACTTC
TRBJ2-2 | TRBD1 | NA | TRBV11-2 | CASRSGTANTGELFF | TGTGCCAGCAGGTCCGGGACAGCGAACACCGGGGAGCTGTTTTTT
TRBJ2-7 | TRBD1 | NA | TRBV6-5 | CASSSYRGYEQYF | TGTGCCAGCAGTTCTTACAGGGGCTACGAGCAGTACTTC
TRBJ1-1 | NA | once | TRBV7-2 | CASSLGGPNTEAFF | TGTGCCAGCAGCTTAGGGGGGCCGAACACTGAAGCTTTCTTT
TRBJ2-2 | NA | once | TRBV11-2 | CASSSQIATGITGELFF | TGTGCCAGCAGCTCGCAGATCGCTACAGGCATCACCGGGGAGCTGTTTTTT
TRBJ2-1 | TRBD2 | NA | TRBV20-1 | CSASLLAGDGGLF | TGCAGTGCTAGTCTCCTAGCGGGAGATGGTGGGCTCTTC